This TCR beta chain was captured in a study of graft-versus-host responses after intestinal transplantation. Study background: Recipients were given multivisceral, liver-intestinal, or isolated intestinal transplants. Following induction with anti-thymocyte globulin, all recipients were given tacrolimus and steroids for about 3 years. Notes on the study in general: Some GvH clones appeared in ileal mucosa or blood before recipient bone marrow. Peak GvH clone levels in circulation were associated with early post-transplant HvG declines.

Note on this clone: Antigen: not known.

This table comes from immunoSEQ multiplex PCR, and its TCRdb copy is limited to in-frame clones, with some not included. The data contain about 50,000 clones, around 90% of them seen just once; the ten biggest clones take up roughly 2.7%. The receptor comes from a human donor who was the organ donor for an intestinal transplant. The input for sequencing was unstimulated CD4+ T cells sorted from spleen or lymph node cells, taken before transplant.

For the CDR3, the DNA is TGCGCCAGCAGCTTGGGCGGGGGAGACTACGAGCAGTACTTC. Translated: CASSLGGGDYEQYF. The chain employs TRBV5-1 and TRBJ2-5, with 7 nucleotides matching TRBD2. The J call may be mistaken, given a closer DNA end match to TRBJ2-7. The CDR3 spans 14 residues. Germline V gene sequence: CDR1 SGHRS, CDR2 YFSETQ.